Listed here are 16 T cell receptor beta chains from one sample, sequenced in a study of Graves' ophthalmopathy and Graves' hyperthyroidism (dated by TCRdb to the late 2010s). Reads for this sample came from an Illumina HiSeq 2000. For repertoire sequencing, the TCR beta CDR3 regions were amplified from RNA transcripts. The first round of RT-PCR was done with HTBI primers and the Qiagen OneStep RT-PCR kit, and was followed by a second round of multiplex PCR, then size selection and purification. The public reads were run again by TCRdb, first through fastp at Q25 and then through MiXCR, and only productive beta chains were kept. Under each unique CDR3 protein, matching rows form one entry showing the most common genes and DNA. Within this sample are some 380,000 distinct CDR3 sequences, with 15% of them counted one time only. The ten largest clonotypes hold roughly 7% of the sample. The sample was peripheral blood. These receptors all stem from a woman younger than 35 with stable Graves' hyperthyroidism. Donor details come from another sample of the same person, matched by shared clones.

The chain has TRBV4-1 and TRBJ1-1, with D possibly matching TRBD1 (5 bases). The germline V gene encodes CDR1 MGHRA and CDR2 YSYEKL. V lost 7 bases, J lost 0 bases, and 12 bases lay in between. The CDR3 is 14 amino acids. CDR3 region: CASNPRGLNTEAFF. The CDR3 region has the DNA TGCGCCAGCAATCCAAGGGGCTTGAACACTGAAGCTTTCTTT.

This clonotype was seen repeatedly, ten times or more. The chain combines TRBV6-5 with TRBJ1-1; the D gene is possibly TRBD1 (5 bases). V was shortened by 5 bases and J by 3 bases, with 10 bases between the two germline ends. Germline lookup yields CDR1 MNHEY and CDR2 SVGAGI. This CDR3 has 13 residues. CDR3 nucleotides: TGTGCCAGCAGTCCGGACACTTACACTGAAGCTTTCTTT. Translating it yields CASSPDTYTEAFF.

This clonotype was counted ten times or more. This chain links TRBV13 with TRBJ2-7; 8 bases align to TRBD2. Germline CDR1 reads PRHDT; CDR2 reads FYEKMQ (reference sequence). CDR3 length: 15 residues. V was pared by 1 base and J by 2 bases, with 4 bases of the junction left unmatched. In DNA form, the CDR3 reads TGTGCCAGCAGCTTAGAGCGGGGGAGAACCTACGAGCAGTACTTC. It specifies CASSLERGRTYEQYF. Full variable domain (outside the CDR3, taken from reference TRBV13 and TRBJ2-7): AAGVIQSPRHLIKEKRETATLKCYPIPRHDTVYWYQQGPGQDPQFLISFYEKMQSDKGSIPDRFSAQQFSDYHSELNMSSLELGDSALYFCASSLERGRTYEQYFGPGTRLTVT.

Points on this clonotype: This may arise from a read error, as a much more abundant clone is one base away. The chain is built from TRBV7-2 and TRBJ1-2; the D is unclear. From germline, CDR1 is SGHTA and CDR2 FQGNSA. Trimming removed 3 bases from V and 5 bases from J, with 7 bases in between. The CDR3 is 12 amino acids. CDR3 sequence reads: CASSFLPYGYTF. The CDR3 DNA sequence: TGTGCCAGCAGCTTTCTCCCGTATGGCTACACCTTC.

The CDR3 is CASSSRGGRKTYEQYF. The CDR3, as DNA: TGTGCCAGCAGCTCCAGAGGGGGCCGTAAAACGTACGAGCAGTACTTC. The rearrangement uses TRBV3-1 and TRBJ2-7, with 7 bases matching TRBD1. V lost 5 bases to trimming and J lost 4 bases; unmatched junction nucleotides: 14. This CDR3 region has 16 residues. Looked up from germline, CDR1 is LGHDT and CDR2 is YNNKEL (reference sequence).

In its sample, this clonotype was seen a few times. This chain joins TRBV11-2 and TRBJ1-1; weak D call: TRBD1 (5 bases). Trimming shortened V by 6 bases and J by 1 base, and 15 bases separated the two germline ends. This CDR3 contains 15 residues. Germline V gene lookup returns CDR1 SGHAT and CDR2 FQNNGV. CDR3 loop: CASRKLGQKNTEAFF. DNA for the CDR3: TGTGCCAGCAGGAAGCTGGGGCAAAAGAACACTGAAGCTTTCTTT.

This sequence joins TRBV18 and TRBJ2-4, with D hard to call. V lost 2 bases to trimming and J lost 6 bases, with 14 bases between them. Germline lookup yields CDR1 KGHSH and CDR2 LQKENI. The CDR3 is 15 residues long. The CDR3, as DNA: TGTGCCAGCTCACCATACTCTGGGCTGGGAAACATTCAGTACTTC. Its translation: CASSPYSGLGNIQYF.

The sample holds many counts of this clonotype. The chain joins TRBV7-2 to TRBJ2-5; D unresolved. CDR3 length: 14 residues. Trimming removed 1 base at V and 2 bases at J, with 8 bases between. Germline CDR1 and CDR2: SGHTA and FQGNSA. CDR3 coding DNA: TGTGCCAGCAGCTTAGGTCCGCAGCAAGAGACCCAGTACTTC. This gives the protein CASSLGPQQETQYF.

This clonotype was recorded at least ten times. The chain is built from TRBV7-2 and TRBJ1-1; D is ambiguous. The CDR3 runs 14 residues. The germline gives CDR1 SGHTA, CDR2 FQGNSA. Trimming shortened V by 5 bases and J by 0 bases, and 10 bases separated the two germline ends. CDR3 coding DNA: TGTGCCAGCAGCGTGCTGGTCATGAACACTGAAGCTTTCTTT. This encodes CASSVLVMNTEAFF.

By sample fraction, this clonotype is medium-sized. The chain links TRBV6-1 to TRBJ1-6, with D unclear. The V and J ends lost 4 bases and 6 bases respectively, with 10 bases between them. Looked up from germline, CDR1 is MNHNS and CDR2 is SASEGT. The CDR3 loop spans 14 amino acids. CDR3 bases: TGTGCCAGCAGTGTGGTCAGTGGTAATTCACCCCTCCACTTT. Its protein product is CASSVVSGNSPLHF.

V and J are TRBV28 and TRBJ2-7; possibly TRBD1 for D (5 bases). CDR1 is MDHEN, CDR2 SYDVKM, per germline. CDR3 length: 14 residues. Deletions cut 5 bases from V and 0 bases from J, with 11 bases between. The CDR3 nucleotides read TGTGCCAGCAGTCAGGGTCCCGCCTCCTACGAGCAGTACTTC. Its protein product is CASSQGPASYEQYF. Looking up the rest from reference TRBV28 and TRBJ2-7 gives the full variable domain: DVKVTQSSRYLVKRTGEKVFLECVQDMDHENMFWYRQDPGLGLRLIYFSYDVKMKEKGDIPEGYSVSREKKERFSLILESASTNQTSMYLCASSQGPASYEQYFGPGTRLTVT.

This clonotype has a count of ten or more. The V call is TRBV11-1, the J call TRBJ2-2, with D possibly TRBD2 on 5 matching bases. There are 14 residues in the CDR3. Germline V CDR1 and CDR2: SGHAT, FQDESV (reference sequence). V dropped 5 bases and J dropped 3 bases, with 10 bases sitting between them. The CDR3 coding sequence is TGTGCCAGCAGCCCCCGGACTCACACCGGGGAGCTGTTTTTT. Its protein product is CASSPRTHTGELFF.

At least ten counts were recorded for this clonotype. This chain links TRBV29-1 with TRBJ1-5; TRBD1 is a possible D gene (5 bases). The V gene lost 7 bases and the J gene lost 11 bases, with 18 bases spanning the gap. The length of the CDR3 is 12 residues. Germline V CDR1 and CDR2: SQVTM, ANQGSEA. The DNA for the CDR3 is TGCAGCGCCGCACTCGGGGACTGGACCCAGCATTTT. Protein sequence: CSAALGDWTQHF. Full variable domain (outside the CDR3, taken from reference TRBV29-1 and TRBJ1-5): SAVISQKPSRDICQRGTSLTIQCQVDSQVTMMFWYRQQPGQSLTLIATANQGSEATYESGFVIDKFPISRPNLTFSTLTVSNMSPEDSSIYLCSAALGDWTQHFGDGTRLSIL.

This sequence joins TRBV6-5 and TRBJ1-1, with D perhaps TRBD1 (5 bases). Germline V gene data show CDR1 as MNHEY and CDR2 as SVGAGI. V lost 1 base and J lost 7, with 13 bases in between. The CDR3 runs to 14 residues. CDR3 nucleotide sequence: TGTGCCAGCAGTTACTGGGGGGGGGGGGTTGAAGCTTTCTTT. It encodes CASSYWGGGVEAFF.

To note about this clonotype: A much larger clone sits a single nucleotide away, making a read error possible. The chain joins TRBV27 to TRBJ1-5; D unclear. V lost 2 bases and J lost 7, with 12 bases in between. Looked up from germline, CDR1 is MNHEY and CDR2 is SMNVEV (reference sequence). CDR3 size: 14 residues. The CDR3: CASSLRAGIQPQHF. Written as DNA, the CDR3 is TGTGCCAGCAGTTTACGGGCTGGGATCCAGCCCCAGCATTTT.

This clonotype was seen at least ten times. The rearrangement uses TRBV12-3 or TRBV12-4 and TRBJ1-1; 7 nucleotides agree with TRBD1. The length of the CDR3 is 15 residues. The trim removed 2 bases at V and 6 bases at J, leaving 9 bases unmatched. The CDR3 is CASSLKTGVLAEAFF. The CDR3 bases are TGTGCCAGCAGTTTAAAAACAGGGGTCCTCGCTGAAGCTTTCTTT.